This entry lists 18 T cell receptor beta chains sequenced from one sample in a study of regulatory T cells in long-lasting Graves disease. Noted time point: newly diagnosed GD, antithyroid drugs for less than 3 months. PBMC-extracted RNA yielded the TCR library. iRepertoire HTBI primers and Arm-PCR of CDR3 regions built TCR beta libraries. TCRdb recomputed calls from the multiplex PCR reads with MiXCR, one row per CDR3 protein. Seen here are about 500,000 distinct CDR3 sequences, 15% to 20% observed once, and the top ten hold more than 10%. These data are also associated with another study on T cells in Graves' hyperthyroidism and ophthalmopathy.

The sample in question was peripheral blood mononuclear cells (PBMCs), obtained at new diagnosis, from a patient treated with antithyroid drugs. These receptors all stem from a man between 40 and 49 years old with Graves disease.

The chain uses TRBV20-1 and TRBJ1-4; D not resolved. V was pared by 0 bases and J by 1 base, with 15 bases between. The CDR3 has 17 residues. CDR1 is DFQATT, CDR2 SNEGSKA, per germline (reference sequence). The DNA of the CDR3 is TGCAGTGCTAGAGATGGGAGGGCCAAAGGAACTAATGAAAAACTGTTTTTT. Residues: CSARDGRAKGTNEKLFF.

This clonotype has just a few counts. A much larger clone lies a single base off, so this may be a read error. The V call is TRBV5-1, the J call TRBJ2-5, with TRBD1 identical over 7 bases. This CDR3 contains 15 residues. Germline CDR1 is SGHRS and CDR2 is YFSETQ. CDR3 DNA: TGCGCCAGCGGCTTGGGCAGGGGGTACCAAGAGACCCAGTACTTC. Its translation is CASGLGRGYQETQYF.

The chain's CDR3 is CASKPGGPGTSGRRYEQYF. The CDR3 DNA reads TGTGCCAGCAAGCCAGGGGGTCCCGGGACTAGCGGGAGGCGGTACGAGCAGTACTTC. This chain joins TRBV2 and TRBJ2-7, with 15 bases aligning to TRBD2. The CDR3 sequence is 19 residues long. Trimming removed 7 bases from V and 4 bases from J; junction bases left unmatched: 17. CDR1 is SNHLY and CDR2 is FYNNEI in the germline V gene.

Ten or more counts support this clonotype. This chain connects TRBV12-3 or TRBV12-4 to TRBJ2-5, with D possibly called TRBD1 or TRBD2 (5 bases each). The CDR3 is 14 amino acids. V was cut by 6 bases and J by 4 bases, with 15 bases left in between. CDR3 in amino acids: CASRRDQTRETQYF. CDR3 DNA: TGTGCCAGCAGACGGGACCAAACGCGAGAGACCCAGTACTTC.

Regarding this clonotype: Given a much more abundant clone one base away, this may be a read error. The chain links TRBV7-9 to TRBJ2-2; 9 nucleotides align to TRBD2. CDR1 is SEHNR, CDR2 FQNEAQ, per germline (reference sequence). The CDR3 consists of 15 residues. In nucleotides, the CDR3 is TGTACCAGCAGCTCGGGGACTAGCAGGACCGGGGAGCTGTTTTTT. Its protein is CTSSSGTSRTGELFF. The variable domain in full, with the rest retrieved from reference TRBV7-9 and TRBJ2-2, is DTGVSQNPRHKITKRGQNVTFRCDPISEHNRLYWYRQTLGQGPEFLTYFQNEAQLEKSRLLSDRFSAERPKGSFSTLEIQRTEQGDSAMYLCTSSSGTSRTGELFFGEGSRLTVL.

This clonotype came up a few times. This rearrangement joins TRBV7-9 to TRBJ2-7, with 12 bases fitting TRBD2. The junction had 12 bases not matched to a gene; V was cut back by 4 bases and J by 5 bases. Germline V gives CDR1 SEHNR, CDR2 FQNEAQ (reference sequence). This CDR3 region has 17 residues. The CDR3 DNA follows: TGTGCCAGCAGCTCGCCCCCTTGGACTAGCGGGATGAACGAGCAGTACTTC. Its translation: CASSSPPWTSGMNEQYF. Complete variable domain (other parts from reference TRBV7-9 and TRBJ2-7): DTGVSQNPRHKITKRGQNVTFRCDPISEHNRLYWYRQTLGQGPEFLTYFQNEAQLEKSRLLSDRFSAERPKGSFSTLEIQRTEQGDSAMYLCASSSPPWTSGMNEQYFGPGTRLTVT.

This clonotype has ten or more counts. The chain carries TRBV28 and TRBJ2-5, with 12 bases matching TRBD2. Germline V lookup: CDR1 MDHEN, CDR2 SYDVKM. The CDR3 runs 17 residues. The junction had 12 bases not matched to a gene; V was cut back by 5 bases and J by 5 bases. This chain's CDR3 is CASSQTSGGFGRETQYF. CDR3 nucleotides: TGTGCCAGCAGTCAAACTAGCGGGGGGTTCGGGCGGGAGACCCAGTACTTC.

This clonotype was found many times. This rearrangement joins TRBV2 to TRBJ2-7; D is perhaps TRBD1 (5 bases). CDR3 length: 15 residues. Trimming removed 7 bases at V and 0 bases at J, with 16 bases between. CDR1 is SNHLY and CDR2 is FYNNEI in the germline V gene. CDR3 sequence reads: CASIRQSAHSYEQYF. The CDR3 DNA reads as TGTGCCAGCATACGACAGTCCGCCCACTCCTACGAGCAGTACTTC.

This clonotype was recorded at least ten times. The V gene is TRBV29-1, the J gene TRBJ2-3; 10 bases match TRBD2. Unmatched junction bases numbered 7, after V lost 4 bases and J lost 6 bases. The CDR3 is 14 residues long. Germline V lookup: CDR1 SQVTM, CDR2 ANQGSEA. CDR3 DNA: TGCAGCGTTGGGGCTAGCGGGAGCCACGATACGCAGTATTTT. Residues: CSVGASGSHDTQYF.

The rearrangement links TRBV6-2 or TRBV6-3 to TRBJ2-1; TRBD1 matches 8 bases. V trimming: 6 bases; J trimming: 2 bases; junction bases outside the gene matches: 6. Germline assignment: CDR1 MNHEY and CDR2 SVGEGT. This CDR3 comprises 15 residues. This chain's CDR3 is CASSMDRVTYNEQFF. CDR3 DNA: TGTGCCAGCAGCATGGACAGGGTTACCTACAATGAGCAGTTCTTC.

The chain links TRBV9 to TRBJ2-1; TRBD2 matches at 9 bases. The J segment lost 6 bases and the V segment lost 0 bases, leaving 4 bases of the junction unmatched. The CDR3 runs 15 residues. In germline, CDR1 is SGDLS, CDR2 YYNGEE. Here the CDR3 DNA reads TGTGCCAGCAGCGTAGGGCCAGCGGGAGGCAATGAGCAGTTCTTC. Its protein product is CASSVGPAGGNEQFF.

V gene TRBV6-5 combines with J gene TRBJ2-1; the D is unclear. V gave up 1 base and J gave up 5 bases, with 12 bases separating them. CDR1 and CDR2 from the germline V gene are MNHEY and SVGAGI. The CDR3 covers 15 residues. CDR3 in amino acids: CASSYWGNDNNEQFF. The CDR3 DNA follows: TGTGCCAGCAGTTACTGGGGTAATGACAACAATGAGCAGTTCTTC.

To note about this clonotype: A read error is likely here: a far larger clone is one base away. The chain is built from TRBV2 and TRBJ2-7, with D tentatively TRBD2 (5 bases). V was trimmed by 8 bases and J by 6 bases, leaving 20 bases between them. This CDR3 has 14 amino acids. Germline loops: CDR1 SNHLY, CDR2 FYNNEI. For the CDR3, the DNA is TGTGCCAGCGGTTCGGGCCTTCGGGCGGGCGAGCAGTACTTC. As protein: CASGSGLRAGEQYF.

This clonotype was recorded many times. The rearrangement links TRBV27 to TRBJ1-1; D is possibly TRBD1 (6 bases). V lost 5 bases and J lost 4, with 17 bases in between. The CDR3 sequence is 15 residues long. Per germline, CDR1 MNHEY and CDR2 SMNVEV (reference sequence). The CDR3 DNA reads as TGTGCCAGCAGTCCCAACCCGACAGGAGGCACTGAAGCTTTCTTT. The encoded protein is CASSPNPTGGTEAFF.

There are many counts of this clonotype. The chain links TRBV11-3 to TRBJ2-1; 9 bases line up with TRBD1. V was clipped by 4 bases and J by 7 bases; unmatched bases: 2. Germline V lookup: CDR1 SGHNT, CDR2 YENEEA. The CDR3 extends over 13 amino acids. CDR3 nucleotides: TGTGCCAGCAGCTCCGGGACAGGGAATGAGCAGTTCTTC. Amino acid sequence: CASSSGTGNEQFF. The whole variable domain, filled in from reference TRBV11-3 and TRBJ2-1, reads EAGVVQSPRYKIIEKKQPVAFWCNPISGHNTLYWYLQNLGQGPELLIRYENEEAVDDSQLPKDRFSAERLKGVDSTLKIQPAELGDSAVYLCASSSGTGNEQFFGPGTRLTVL.

The chain employs TRBV24-1 and TRBJ2-1; 8 positions agree with TRBD1. This CDR3 region has 13 residues. V shed 4 bases and J 9 bases; nucleotides not matched to a gene: 4. Germline CDR1 is KGHDR and CDR2 is SFDVKD. The CDR3, as DNA: TGTGCCACCAGTGACCCAGGGGGCACTGAGCAGTTCTTC. It is translated as CATSDPGGTEQFF.

This clonotype was detected ten times or more. The V gene is TRBV15, the J gene TRBJ2-7; D may correspond to TRBD1 or TRBD2 (5 bases each). The CDR3 covers 13 residues. The germline gives CDR1 LNHNV, CDR2 YYDKDF (reference sequence). V was shortened by 4 bases and J by 3 bases, with 10 bases between the two germline ends. The CDR3 coding sequence is TGTGCCACCAGCACCGGGACCTTCTACGAGCAGTACTTC. This gives the protein CATSTGTFYEQYF.

The CDR3 loop reads CAWNKGSDTQYF. DNA of the CDR3: TGTGCCTGGAATAAAGGGTCAGATACGCAGTATTTT. The chain carries TRBV30 and TRBJ2-3; D remains unclear. Trimming took 4 bases from V and 4 from J, leaving 9 bases between them. Germline values: CDR1 GTSNPN, CDR2 SVGIG (reference sequence). The length of the CDR3 is 12 residues.